These T cell receptor beta chains were read from a single sample in a study of cytomegalovirus exposure and HLA in healthy donors. This table comes from immunoSEQ multiplex PCR, and its TCRdb copy is limited to in-frame clones, with some not included. The table lists around 130,000 clones, over 8.5% of them singletons. Sequencing used PBMCs. These receptors originate from a woman aged 40 to 55 in good health and CMV-seropositive. CDR3s include the opening cysteine and the closing phenylalanine or tryptophan.

cdr3_length	v_call	j_call	cdr3_aa
14	TRBV18	TRBJ2-7	CASSPIDRSYEQYF
9	TRBV7-9	TRBJ1-2	CASGRGYTF
15	TRBV28	TRBJ2-7	CASIGQILAPYEQYF
14	TRBV11-2	TRBJ2-7	CASSLTGALYEQYF
17	TRBV7-3	TRBJ2-2	CASSPQWAGGATGELFF
18	TRBV5-1	TRBJ2-1	CASSLAPRLAGGQDEQFF
15	TRBV18	TRBJ1-5	CASSQDRGFNQPQHF
14	TRBV18	TRBJ1-4	CASSPSSTNEKLFF
19	TRBV5-5	TRBJ2-2	CASSLYNLGGPGGTGELFF
15	TRBV7-9	TRBJ2-2	CASSLAAGATGELFF